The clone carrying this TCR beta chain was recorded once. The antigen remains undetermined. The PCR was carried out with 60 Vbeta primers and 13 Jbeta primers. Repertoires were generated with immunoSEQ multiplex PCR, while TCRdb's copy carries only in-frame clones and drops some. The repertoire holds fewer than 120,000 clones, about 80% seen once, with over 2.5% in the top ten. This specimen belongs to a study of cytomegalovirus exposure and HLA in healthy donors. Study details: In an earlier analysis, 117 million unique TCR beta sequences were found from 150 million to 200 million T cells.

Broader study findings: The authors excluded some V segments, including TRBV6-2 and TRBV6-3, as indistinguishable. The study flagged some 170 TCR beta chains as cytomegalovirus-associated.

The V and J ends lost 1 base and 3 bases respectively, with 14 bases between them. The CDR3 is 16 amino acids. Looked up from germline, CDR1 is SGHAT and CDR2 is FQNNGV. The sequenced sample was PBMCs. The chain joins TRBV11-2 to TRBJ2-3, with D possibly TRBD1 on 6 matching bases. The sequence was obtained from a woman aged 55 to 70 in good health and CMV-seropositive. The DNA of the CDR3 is TGTGCCAGCAGCTTAGTGGCAGGGGCGGTTACAGATACGCAGTATTTT. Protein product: CASSLVAGAVTDTQYF.